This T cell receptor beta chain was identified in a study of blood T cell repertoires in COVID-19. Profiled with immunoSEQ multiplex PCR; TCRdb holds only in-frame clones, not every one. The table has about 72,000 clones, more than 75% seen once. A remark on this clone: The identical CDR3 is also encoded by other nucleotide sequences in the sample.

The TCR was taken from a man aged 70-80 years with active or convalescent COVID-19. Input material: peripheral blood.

As DNA, the CDR3 is TGTGCCAGCAGCCAGGGGAGCGGCTACACCTTC. Its protein is CASSQGSGYTF. The J gene is TRBJ1-2, the V gene TRBV3-1 (or the pseudogene TRBV3-2), with D uncertain. Trimming left V 3 bases short and J 8 bases short, with 7 bases between. The CDR3 contains 11 residues. Germline-derived CDR1 and CDR2 are LGHDT and YNNKEL (reference sequence).